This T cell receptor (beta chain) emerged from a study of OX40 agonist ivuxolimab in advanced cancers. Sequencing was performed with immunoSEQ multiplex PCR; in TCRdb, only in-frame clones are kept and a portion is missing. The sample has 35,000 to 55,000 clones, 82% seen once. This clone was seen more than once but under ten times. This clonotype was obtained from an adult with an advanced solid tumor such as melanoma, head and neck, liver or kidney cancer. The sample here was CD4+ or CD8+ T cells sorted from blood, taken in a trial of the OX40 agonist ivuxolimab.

CDR3 in amino acids: CASSAPGSYYNEQFF. The CDR3 DNA is TGTGCCAGCAGCGCTCCAGGTTCATACTACAATGAGCAGTTCTTC. This chain connects TRBV27 to TRBJ2-1; D ambiguous. The CDR3 has 15 residues. V shed 6 bases and J shed 3 bases, with 15 bases lying between them. The germline CDR1 and CDR2 sequences are MNHEY and SMNVEV (reference sequence).